The T cell receptor (beta chain) under discussion was sequenced for a study of T cells after yellow fever vaccination. Note on this clonotype: Its antigen remains unidentified.

Trimming shortened V by 4 bases and J by 5 bases, and 16 bases separated the two germline ends. The CDR3 covers 15 residues. Germline CDR1 MNHEY, CDR2 SMNVEV (reference sequence). The study's findings and limits: Reappearance after the booster was seen for most primary-vaccination clones, at 95% to 96% CD4 and less than 90% CD8. A small proportion of clonotypes was detected in both the CD4 and CD8 compartments. Sorted repertoires could include abundant contaminating clonotypes from bulk cells.

In making TCR cDNA, 5'RACE template switching added a universal primer site and UMIs to it. TCRdb passed the 5' RACE reads through MiXCR, listing each CDR3 protein once. The sample holds 120,000 or so distinct CDR3 sequences, 7.5% to 10% seen once. The sequence was obtained from a man younger than 30 who received the YFV17D yellow fever vaccine. The sample here was CD8+ T cells sorted from PBMCs, taken on the day of the yellow fever booster vaccination. The chain employs TRBV27 and TRBJ2-3; D uncertain. Here the CDR3 DNA reads TGTGCCAGCAGTTCCCCTTCGGCTAGAATAGATACGCAGTATTTT. It specifies CASSSPSARIDTQYF.